The source of this T cell receptor beta chain is a study of T cell responses to AZD1222 COVID-19 vaccine (dated by TCRdb to 2020 to 2023). Looking at the study overall: AZD1222 recipients given second doses at about 4 weeks or at about 12 weeks were pooled, since spike-specific TCR depth and breadth were not found to differ between the two schedules. A total of about 250 trial participants underwent TCR sequencing, of whom more than 200 had received two doses of AZD1222 and 26 had received two doses of the MenACWY control vaccine. Trial participants were enrolled by age into subgroups of 18-55, 56-69 and 70-plus years, and roughly 160, 29 and 62 TCR-sequenced participants, respectively, were included in these subgroups.

Remarks on this clone: This clone's antigen is unknown. No clone much larger than this one lies a single base away; base qualities are absent.

The time point label for this specimen denotes: baseline before first vaccination. Samples from vaccinated people were obtained from the UK trials COV001 and COV002, which included a single-blind randomized controlled phase 2/3 trial of AZD1222 (ChAdOx1 nCoV-19) in healthy adults. For TCRbeta chain sequencing, PBMC samples were collected from trial participants at day 0 and at day 28 after the second dose. The CDR3 runs 13 residues from the cysteine to the phenylalanine. Only the CDR3 part of the read is kept: 39 bases, read in frame from the first base. Cut back by 10 bases and 1 base, the V and J ends lie 13 bases apart. The germline V gene encodes CDR1 ENHRY and CDR2 SYGVKD. Points the paper makes about the study in general: Participants were mostly white British, with more females than males. The authors suggested clonal diversity may have been underestimated. No day 14 peak-response samples were available, so repertoires were characterized only after the peak T cell response. The 56-69-year group was small, and its depth increase did not reach significance, likely because of low power. Conclusions about previously exposed vaccinees are limited, since just six or seven AZD1222 recipients were seropositive for SARS-CoV-2 at baseline. CD4 TCRs associated with the vaccine covered the entire spike protein, and the dominant responses were in regions 160-218 and 743-854. A significant rise in spike-specific TCR breadth and depth was observed after two AZD1222 doses relative to day 0 and relative to MenACWY recipients. Reportedly, almost half of the unique spike-specific TCRs recognized epitopes lying outside the regions that are mutated in the B.1.351 and B.1.1.7 variants.

The CDR3 regions of human TCRbeta chains were analyzed by immunosequencing. The study's processing was this. Repertoire TCRs were checked for matches against a reference library of SARS-CoV-2-specific TCRs that had been generated using the MIRA antigen-specificity platform. Breadth was defined as the fraction of unique TCRs that were SARS-CoV-2-associated, and depth was defined as the fraction of total T cells that were SARS-CoV-2-associated. Using the MIRA data, each spike-specific TCR was assigned both to the spike region to which the TCR was reactive and to a CD4 or CD8 class. Log10-transformed breadth and depth values were compared by one-way ANOVA with Sidak's multiple comparisons tests. Sourced from immuneACCESS, this table was stored by TCRdb with only in-frame sequences that have V and J called. A share of the clones is absent; for the studies checked, an unresolved V gene accounts for under half, and the remainder has no known explanation. V, J and clone size are those of that table, while D and trimming were read from the DNA. The sample table records more than 80,000 clones; about nine tenths of these occur just once. Of the sample, about 20% falls within the top ten clones.

The rearrangement joined TRBV10-3 to TRBJ1-1; possibly the D gene is TRBD1, per 5 matching bases. The sample in question was peripheral blood, obtained on day 0 of AZD1222 vaccination. This TCR was sampled from an adult in good health. CDR3 reads: CATRRGENTEAFF. The base sequence is TGTGCCACCCGGCGGGGGGAGAACACTGAAGCTTTCTTT.